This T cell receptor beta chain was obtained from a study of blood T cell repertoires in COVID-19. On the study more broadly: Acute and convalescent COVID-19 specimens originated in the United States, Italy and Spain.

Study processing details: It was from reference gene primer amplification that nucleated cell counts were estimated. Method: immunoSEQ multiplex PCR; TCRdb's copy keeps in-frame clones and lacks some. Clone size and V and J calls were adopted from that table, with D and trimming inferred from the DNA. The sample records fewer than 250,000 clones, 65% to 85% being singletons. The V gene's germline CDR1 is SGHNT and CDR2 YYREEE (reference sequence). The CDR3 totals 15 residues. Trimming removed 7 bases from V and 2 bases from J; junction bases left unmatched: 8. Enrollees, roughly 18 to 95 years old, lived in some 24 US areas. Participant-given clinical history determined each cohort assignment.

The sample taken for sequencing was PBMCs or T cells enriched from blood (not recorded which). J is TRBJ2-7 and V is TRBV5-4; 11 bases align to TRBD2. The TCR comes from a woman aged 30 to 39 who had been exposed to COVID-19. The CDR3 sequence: CASSRTSGLTYEQYF. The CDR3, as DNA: TGTGCCAGCTCCCGGACTAGCGGGCTGACCTACGAGCAGTACTTC.